What follows describes a single T cell receptor (beta chain). Its cognate antigen is unknown. The junction and the germline gene differ at one end; a read error may be behind it. The data derive from a study of regulatory T cells in long-lasting Graves disease. General study results and limits: Clonotypes that were public and shared totalled a few thousand in persistent patients versus 850 to 1,000 in new patients.

The CDR3 has 15 residues. Germline CDR1 and CDR2: SGHAT and FQNNGV. Building the TCR beta libraries relied on iRepertoire HTBI primers, and CDR3 regions underwent Arm-PCR. MiXCR, applied by TCRdb to the multiplex PCR reads, yields one record per CDR3 protein. This repertoire shows 400,000 to 500,000 distinct CDR3 sequences, roughly 17% found once; its top ten account for around a quarter. Time point: newly diagnosed GD, antithyroid drugs for less than 3 months. PBMC-extracted RNA yielded the TCR library. These sequences were also reported in another study, on T cells in Graves' hyperthyroidism and ophthalmopathy. That report notes: Not enrolled were patients with uncontrolled infection, other autoimmune disease, pregnancy or lactation.

This TCR was recovered from a young woman with Graves disease. Material: peripheral blood mononuclear cells (PBMCs), obtained at new diagnosis, from a patient treated with antithyroid drugs. The V call is TRBV11-2, the J call TRBJ2-2; the D gene is possibly TRBD1 (6 bases). The CDR3, as DNA: TGTGCCAGCAGCCCCCGGAAGGGGGTCACCGGGGAGCTGTCTTTT. Translating it yields CASSPRKGVTGELSF.